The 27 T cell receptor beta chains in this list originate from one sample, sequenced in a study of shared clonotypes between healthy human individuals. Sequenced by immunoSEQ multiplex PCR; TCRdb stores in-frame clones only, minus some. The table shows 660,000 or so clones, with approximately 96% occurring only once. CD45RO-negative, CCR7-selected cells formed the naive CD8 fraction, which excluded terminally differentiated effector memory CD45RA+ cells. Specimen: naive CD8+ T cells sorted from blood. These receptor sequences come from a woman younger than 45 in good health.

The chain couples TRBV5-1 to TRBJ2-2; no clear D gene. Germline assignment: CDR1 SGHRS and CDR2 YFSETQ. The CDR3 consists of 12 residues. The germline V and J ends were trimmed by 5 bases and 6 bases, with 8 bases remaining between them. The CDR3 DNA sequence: TGCGCCAGCAGACAGACATCCGGGGAGCTGTTTTTT. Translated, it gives CASRQTSGELFF.

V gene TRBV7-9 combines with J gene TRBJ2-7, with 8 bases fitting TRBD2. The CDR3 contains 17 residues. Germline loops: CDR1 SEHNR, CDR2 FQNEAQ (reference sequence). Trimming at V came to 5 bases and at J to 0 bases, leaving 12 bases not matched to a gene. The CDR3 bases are TGTGCCAGCAGCAATACGCCCCAGCGGGGGACCTCCTACGAGCAGTACTTC. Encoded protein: CASSNTPQRGTSYEQYF.

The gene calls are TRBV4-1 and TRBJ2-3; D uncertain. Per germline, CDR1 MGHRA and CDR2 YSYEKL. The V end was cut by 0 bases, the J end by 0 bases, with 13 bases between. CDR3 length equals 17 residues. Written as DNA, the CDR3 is TGCGCCAGCAGCCAAGAGCCCCACACAGATAGCACAGATACGCAGTATTTT. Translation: CASSQEPHTDSTDTQYF.

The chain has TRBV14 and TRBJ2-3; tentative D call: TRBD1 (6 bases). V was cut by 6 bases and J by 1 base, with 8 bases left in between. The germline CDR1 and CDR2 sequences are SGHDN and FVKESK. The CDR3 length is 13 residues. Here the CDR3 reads CASRQGGTDTQYF. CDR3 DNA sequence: TGTGCCAGCAGACAGGGAGGCACAGATACGCAGTATTTT.

CDR3 bases: TGTGCCAGCAGTGAGCGGGGACTAGCGGGAGTTTCTTACGAGCAGTACTTC. Its protein is CASSERGLAGVSYEQYF. The V gene is TRBV6-1, the J gene TRBJ2-7, with 14 positions matching TRBD2. V gave up 3 bases and J gave up 4 bases; unmatched junction bases: 8. The CDR3 totals 17 residues. Germline V gives CDR1 MNHNS, CDR2 SASEGT.

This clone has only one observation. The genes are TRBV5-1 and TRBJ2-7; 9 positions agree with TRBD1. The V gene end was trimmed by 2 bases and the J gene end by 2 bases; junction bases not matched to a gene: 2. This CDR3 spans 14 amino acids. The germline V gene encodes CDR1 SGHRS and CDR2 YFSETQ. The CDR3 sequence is CASSFGQGTYEQYF. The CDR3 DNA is TGCGCCAGCAGCTTTGGACAGGGGACCTACGAGCAGTACTTC.

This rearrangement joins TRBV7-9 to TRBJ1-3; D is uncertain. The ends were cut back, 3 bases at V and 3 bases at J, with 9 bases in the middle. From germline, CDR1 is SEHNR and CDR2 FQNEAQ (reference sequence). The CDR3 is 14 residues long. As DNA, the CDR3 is TGTGCCAGCAGCTTTTTCTCCAGTGGAAACACCATATATTTT. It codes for CASSFFSSGNTIYF.

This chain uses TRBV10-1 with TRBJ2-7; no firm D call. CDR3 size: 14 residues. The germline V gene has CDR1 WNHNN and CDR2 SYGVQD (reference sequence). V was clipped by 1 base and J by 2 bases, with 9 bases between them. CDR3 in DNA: TGCGCCAGCAGTGAGTTTCCGGATGCCTACGAGCAGTACTTC. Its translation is CASSEFPDAYEQYF.

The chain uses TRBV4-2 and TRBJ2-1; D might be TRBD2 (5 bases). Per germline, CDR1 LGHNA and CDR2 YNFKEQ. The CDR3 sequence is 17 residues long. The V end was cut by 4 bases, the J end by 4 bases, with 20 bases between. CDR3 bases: TGTGCCAGCAGCCCAGACGTGGGCCTAGCCGAGTACAATGAGCAGTTCTTC. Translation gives CASSPDVGLAEYNEQFF.

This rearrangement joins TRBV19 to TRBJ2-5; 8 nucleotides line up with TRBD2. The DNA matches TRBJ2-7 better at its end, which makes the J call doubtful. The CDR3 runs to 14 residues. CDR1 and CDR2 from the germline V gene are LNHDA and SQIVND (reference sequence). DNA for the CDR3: TGTGCCAGTAGTATTAGCGGGGCCACCTACGAGCAGTACTTC. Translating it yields CASSISGATYEQYF.

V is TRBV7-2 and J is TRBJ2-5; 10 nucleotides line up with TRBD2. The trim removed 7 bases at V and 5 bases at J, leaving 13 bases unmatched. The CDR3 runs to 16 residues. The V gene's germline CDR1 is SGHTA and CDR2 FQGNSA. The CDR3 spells CASTPLAGGVVETQYF. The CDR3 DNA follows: TGTGCCAGCACGCCTTTAGCGGGAGGCGTAGTGGAGACCCAGTACTTC.

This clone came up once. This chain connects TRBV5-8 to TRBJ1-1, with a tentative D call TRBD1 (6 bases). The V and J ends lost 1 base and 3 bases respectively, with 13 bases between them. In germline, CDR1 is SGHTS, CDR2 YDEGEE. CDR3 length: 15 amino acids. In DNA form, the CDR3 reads TGTGCCAGCAGCTTGAGGGTACAGGGTTACACTGAAGCTTTCTTT. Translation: CASSLRVQGYTEAFF.

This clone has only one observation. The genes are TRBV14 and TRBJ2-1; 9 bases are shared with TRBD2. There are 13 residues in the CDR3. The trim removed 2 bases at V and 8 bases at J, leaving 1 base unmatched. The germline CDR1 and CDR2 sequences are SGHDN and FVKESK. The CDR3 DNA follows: TGTGCCAGCAGCCAAAAGCGGGAGGATGAGCAGTTCTTC. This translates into CASSQKREDEQFF.

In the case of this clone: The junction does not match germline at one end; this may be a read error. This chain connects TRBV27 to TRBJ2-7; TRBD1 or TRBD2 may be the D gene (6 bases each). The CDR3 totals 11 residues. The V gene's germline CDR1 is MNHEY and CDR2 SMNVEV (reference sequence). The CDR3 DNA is TGTGCCAACCATGAGTGGGACGGGGGCCTTTTC. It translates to CANHEWDGGLF.

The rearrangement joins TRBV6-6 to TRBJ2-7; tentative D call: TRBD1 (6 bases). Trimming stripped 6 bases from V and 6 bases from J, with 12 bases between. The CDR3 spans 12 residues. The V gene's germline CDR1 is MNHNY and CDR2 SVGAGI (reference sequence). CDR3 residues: CASSQDRTEQYF. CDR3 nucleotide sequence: TGTGCCAGCAGCCAAGACAGGACCGAGCAGTACTTC.

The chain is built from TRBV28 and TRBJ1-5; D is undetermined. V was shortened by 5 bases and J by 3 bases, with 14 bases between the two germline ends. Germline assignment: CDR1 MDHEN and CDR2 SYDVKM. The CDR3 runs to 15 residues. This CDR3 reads CASSRGPHDNQPQHF. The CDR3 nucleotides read TGTGCCAGCAGTCGCGGTCCCCATGACAATCAGCCCCAGCATTTT. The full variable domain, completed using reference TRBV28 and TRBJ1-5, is DVKVTQSSRYLVKRTGEKVFLECVQDMDHENMFWYRQDPGLGLRLIYFSYDVKMKEKGDIPEGYSVSREKKERFSLILESASTNQTSMYLCASSRGPHDNQPQHFGDGTRLSIL.

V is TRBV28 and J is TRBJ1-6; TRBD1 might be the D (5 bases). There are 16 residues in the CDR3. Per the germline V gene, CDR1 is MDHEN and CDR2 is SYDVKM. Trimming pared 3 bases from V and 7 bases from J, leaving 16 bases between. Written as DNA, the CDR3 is TGTGCCAGCAGTTTCTTGTTGACAGATGGAAATTCACCCCTCCACTTT. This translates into CASSFLLTDGNSPLHF.

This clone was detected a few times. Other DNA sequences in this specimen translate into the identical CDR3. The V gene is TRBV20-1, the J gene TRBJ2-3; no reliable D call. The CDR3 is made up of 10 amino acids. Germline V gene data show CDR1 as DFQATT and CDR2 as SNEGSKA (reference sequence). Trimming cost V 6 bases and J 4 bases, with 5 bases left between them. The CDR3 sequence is CSARADTQYF. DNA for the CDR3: TGCAGTGCACGAGCAGATACGCAGTATTTT.

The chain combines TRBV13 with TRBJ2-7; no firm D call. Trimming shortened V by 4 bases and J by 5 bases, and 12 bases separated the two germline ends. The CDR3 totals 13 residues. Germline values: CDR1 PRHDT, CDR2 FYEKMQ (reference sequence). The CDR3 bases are TGTGCCAGCAGCTCCAGGCGGCGCCACGAGCAGTACTTC. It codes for CASSSRRRHEQYF.

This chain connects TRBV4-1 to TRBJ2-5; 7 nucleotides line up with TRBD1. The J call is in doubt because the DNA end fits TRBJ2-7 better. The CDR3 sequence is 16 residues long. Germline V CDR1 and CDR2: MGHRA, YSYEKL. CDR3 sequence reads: CASSLQEGAGIGEQYF. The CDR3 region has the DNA TGCGCCAGCAGCCTACAAGAGGGGGCAGGGATCGGCGAGCAGTACTTC.

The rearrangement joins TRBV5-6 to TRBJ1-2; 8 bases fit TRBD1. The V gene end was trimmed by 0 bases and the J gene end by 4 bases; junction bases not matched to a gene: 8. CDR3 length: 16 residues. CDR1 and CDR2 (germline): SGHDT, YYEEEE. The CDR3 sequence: CASSLGTGRRSYGYTF. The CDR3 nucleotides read TGTGCCAGCAGCTTGGGGACAGGGAGACGTAGCTATGGCTACACCTTC.

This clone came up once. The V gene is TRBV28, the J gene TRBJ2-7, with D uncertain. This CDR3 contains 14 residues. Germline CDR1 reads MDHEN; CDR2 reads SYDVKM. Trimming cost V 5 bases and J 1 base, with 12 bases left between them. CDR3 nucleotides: TGTGCCAGCAGTAGAGAGGAGTTGTCCTACGAGCAGTACTTC. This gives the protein CASSREELSYEQYF.

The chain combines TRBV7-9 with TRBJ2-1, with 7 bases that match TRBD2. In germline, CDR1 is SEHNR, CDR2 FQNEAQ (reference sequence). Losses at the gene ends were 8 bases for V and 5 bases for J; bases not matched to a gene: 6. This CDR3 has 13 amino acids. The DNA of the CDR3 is TGTGCCAGCCGTGGGGCGGGAGACAATGAGCAGTTCTTC. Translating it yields CASRGAGDNEQFF.

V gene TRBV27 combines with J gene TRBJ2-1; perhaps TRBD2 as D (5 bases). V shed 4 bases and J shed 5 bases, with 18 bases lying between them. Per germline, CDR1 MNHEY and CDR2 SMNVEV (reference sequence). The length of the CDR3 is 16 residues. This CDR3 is CASSSPWGDGNNEQFF. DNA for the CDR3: TGTGCCAGCAGTTCGCCGTGGGGAGACGGTAACAATGAGCAGTTCTTC.

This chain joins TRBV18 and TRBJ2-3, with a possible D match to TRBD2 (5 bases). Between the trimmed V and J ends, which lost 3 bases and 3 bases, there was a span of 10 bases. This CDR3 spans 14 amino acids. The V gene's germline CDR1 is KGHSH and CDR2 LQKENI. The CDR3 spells CASSPEGITDTQYF. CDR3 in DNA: TGTGCCAGCTCACCTGAGGGAATTACAGATACGCAGTATTTT.

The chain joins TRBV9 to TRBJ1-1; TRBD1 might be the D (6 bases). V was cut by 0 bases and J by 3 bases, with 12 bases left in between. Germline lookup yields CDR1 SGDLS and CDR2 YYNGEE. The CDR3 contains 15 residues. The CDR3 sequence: CASSVGAGVDTEAFF. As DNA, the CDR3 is TGTGCCAGCAGCGTAGGGGCAGGGGTGGACACTGAAGCTTTCTTT.

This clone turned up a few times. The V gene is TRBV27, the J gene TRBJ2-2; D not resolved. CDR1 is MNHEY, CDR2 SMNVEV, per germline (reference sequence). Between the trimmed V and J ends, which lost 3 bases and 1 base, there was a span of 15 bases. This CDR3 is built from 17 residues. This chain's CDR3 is CASSFDRGHLNTGELFF. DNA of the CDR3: TGTGCCAGCAGTTTTGATCGCGGTCACTTGAACACCGGGGAGCTGTTTTTT.